One sample yielded the 23 T cell receptor beta chains listed below, sequenced in a study of T-cell reconstitution after alpha-beta-depleted transplantation in children. A TCRbeta library incorporating unique molecular identifiers was prepared. MiXCR, applied by TCRdb to the PCR reads, yields one record per CDR3 protein. The sample comprises about 610,000 distinct CDR3 sequences, roughly a tenth of which are singletons, and approximately 4.1% rests with the top ten. The sample was PBMCs from the stem cell graft donor, taken from the stem cell graft. These receptors were taken from a human donor who donated a stem cell graft to a child with acute myeloid leukemia.

The chain couples TRBV12-3 or TRBV12-4 to TRBJ2-7; unclear D gene. The CDR3 loop spans 14 amino acids. Trimming removed 6 bases at V and 0 bases at J, with 12 bases between. The chain's CDR3 is CASSFYGASYEQYF. CDR3 nucleotide sequence: TGTGCCAGCAGCTTTTACGGCGCCTCCTACGAGCAGTACTTC.

This clonotype was seen repeatedly, ten times or more. J is TRBJ2-3 and V is TRBV12-3 or TRBV12-4; D not resolved. The length of the CDR3 is 14 residues. Trimming left V 3 bases short and J 6 bases short, with 13 bases between. Here the CDR3 DNA reads TGTGCCAGCAGTTTGGGTAGCCCGGCCGATACGCAGTATTTT. Encoded protein: CASSLGSPADTQYF.

Many counts were recorded for this clonotype. V and J are TRBV29-1 and TRBJ2-1, with 7 bases matching TRBD2. CDR3 length equals 13 residues. Germline trimming cut 3 bases from V and 2 bases from J; bases unmatched to any gene: 1. The germline V gene encodes CDR1 SQVTM and CDR2 ANQGSEA. The CDR3 reads CSVDGRTYNEQFF. The CDR3 DNA sequence: TGCAGCGTTGACGGGAGGACCTACAATGAGCAGTTCTTC.

This clonotype was seen repeatedly, ten times or more. The chain joins TRBV29-1 to TRBJ2-5; 15 bases align to TRBD2. This CDR3 comprises 15 residues. The ends lost 6 bases at V and 4 bases at J; junction bases unmatched: 6. CDR1 SQVTM and CDR2 ANQGSEA come from the germline V gene. The CDR3 region is CSVQPGLAGGETQYF. The CDR3 DNA sequence: TGCAGCGTCCAGCCGGGACTAGCGGGAGGAGAGACCCAGTACTTC.

This clonotype was recorded many times. The V gene is TRBV20-1, the J gene TRBJ1-2, with 7 bases matching TRBD1. This CDR3 is built from 13 residues. Germline CDR1 reads DFQATT; CDR2 reads SNEGSKA (reference sequence). With V trimmed by 7 bases and J by 6 bases, 11 bases remained unmatched. This CDR3 is CSGADRRNHGYTF. CDR3 nucleotides: TGCAGTGGGGCGGACAGGAGGAACCATGGCTACACCTTC.

This clonotype was seen many times. The chain recombines TRBV11-3 with TRBJ2-1; 9 bases are shared with TRBD2. This CDR3 has 18 residues. The J segment lost 4 bases and the V segment lost 2 bases, leaving 12 bases of the junction unmatched. Germline CDR1 is SGHNT and CDR2 is YENEEA. The DNA for the CDR3 is TGTGCCAGCAGCTTATCTCGCGCGACTAGCGGCCCTTACAATGAGCAGTTCTTC. The encoded protein is CASSLSRATSGPYNEQFF.

This clonotype occurred many times. The chain links TRBV12-3 or TRBV12-4 to TRBJ2-3; 10 bases are a match to TRBD2. J was trimmed by 4 bases and V by 2 bases; bases with no gene match: 3. CDR3 size: 15 residues. Here the CDR3 reads CASSLSGRAADTQYF. Here the CDR3 DNA reads TGTGCCAGCAGTTTAAGCGGGAGGGCCGCAGATACGCAGTATTTT.

This clonotype turned up a few times. This chain connects TRBV5-1 to TRBJ2-1; a possible D gene is TRBD2 (6 bases). Germline CDR1 and CDR2: SGHRS and YFSETQ. V shed 0 bases and J shed 7 bases, with 20 bases lying between them. The CDR3 has 17 residues. DNA for the CDR3: TGCGCCAGCAGCTTGGCCAGCCGGGACTCAACGAGGAATGAGCAGTTCTTC. Translating gives CASSLASRDSTRNEQFF. Supplemented by reference TRBV5-1 and TRBJ2-1, the full variable domain reads KAGVTQTPRYLIKTRGQQVTLSCSPISGHRSVSWYQQTPGQGLQFLFEYFSETQRNKGNFPGRFSGRQFSNSRSEMNVSTLELGDSALYLCASSLASRDSTRNEQFFGPGTRLTVL.

The genes are TRBV27 and TRBJ2-7, with TRBD2 matching 10 bases. This CDR3 has 15 amino acids. Germline loops: CDR1 MNHEY, CDR2 SMNVEV (reference sequence). J gave up 5 bases and V 4 bases, and 8 bases lay outside the gene matches. Here the CDR3 DNA reads TGTGCCAGCAGTTCACTAGCGGGAAGGACCAACGAGCAGTACTTC. As protein: CASSSLAGRTNEQYF.

This clonotype was counted ten times or more. The V gene is TRBV20-1, the J gene TRBJ2-5, with D perhaps TRBD2 (6 bases). V dropped 1 base and J dropped 5 bases, with 11 bases sitting between them. The CDR3 loop spans 13 amino acids. Germline assignment: CDR1 DFQATT and CDR2 SNEGSKA (reference sequence). The CDR3 spells CSARGLVGETQYF. Here the CDR3 DNA reads TGCAGTGCTAGAGGACTAGTAGGGGAGACCCAGTACTTC.

The CDR3, as DNA: TGTGCCAGCAACTTCCCAAGCCGAGAAGCTTTCTTT. As protein: CASNFPSREAFF. V usage is TRBV7-9 and J usage is TRBJ1-1; D is ambiguous. Looked up from germline, CDR1 is SEHNR and CDR2 is FQNEAQ (reference sequence). This CDR3 has 12 amino acids. V lost 7 bases, J lost 8 bases, and 14 bases lay in between.

The J gene is TRBJ2-1, the V gene TRBV28; TRBD2 matches 10 bases. The CDR3 has 15 residues. Germline trimming cut 4 bases from V and 6 bases from J; bases unmatched to any gene: 6. Germline values: CDR1 MDHEN, CDR2 SYDVKM. The CDR3 DNA reads TGTGCCAGCAGTTCTAGCGGGAGTGGTAGCAATGAGCAGTTCTTC. Amino acids: CASSSSGSGSNEQFF.

The CDR3 loop reads CASSPAGYGSPLHF. CDR3 DNA sequence: TGTGCCAGCAGCCCCGCAGGGTACGGGTCACCCCTCCACTTT. The V call is TRBV12-3 or TRBV12-4, the J call TRBJ1-6; perhaps TRBD1 as D (5 bases). V was shortened by 6 bases and J by 10 bases, with 16 bases between the two germline ends. The CDR3 is made up of 14 amino acids.

At least ten counts were recorded for this clonotype. An end of the junction does not agree with germline; a read error may underlie this. The chain uses TRBV2 and TRBJ2-7; the match to TRBD2 covers 9 bases. Germline V gene data show CDR1 as SNHLY and CDR2 as FYNNEI. The CDR3 is 12 residues long. The CDR3 sequence: CASSVLEREALF. The CDR3 nucleotides read TGTGCCAGCAGTGTCCTAGAGCGGGAGGCCCTCTTC.

This chain uses TRBV20-1 with TRBJ2-5; D gene ambiguous. CDR1 is DFQATT, CDR2 SNEGSKA, per germline (reference sequence). The V gene lost 3 bases and the J gene lost 0 bases, with 14 bases spanning the gap. The CDR3 has 15 amino acids. The CDR3 here is CSARGSVVNQETQYF. CDR3 sequence (DNA): TGCAGTGCTAGGGGTTCGGTCGTCAACCAAGAGACCCAGTACTTC.

The rearrangement links TRBV7-9 to TRBJ2-5; D possibly uses TRBD1 or TRBD2 (5 bases each). The CDR3 runs to 14 residues. CDR1 SEHNR and CDR2 FQNEAQ come from the germline V gene (reference sequence). The V end lost 4 bases, the J end lost 5 bases, and 14 bases lay between the germline ends. The CDR3 sequence: CASSSRVWGETQYF. The CDR3 nucleotides are TGTGCCAGCAGCTCCCGAGTGTGGGGGGAGACCCAGTACTTC.

J is TRBJ2-1 and V is TRBV29-1; 10 bases line up with TRBD1. J was trimmed by 6 bases and V by 8 bases; bases with no gene match: 10. Germline V gives CDR1 SQVTM, CDR2 ANQGSEA. CDR3 size: 14 residues. The CDR3 sequence is CSRTFWTGGNEQFF. DNA of the CDR3: TGCAGCCGAACCTTTTGGACAGGGGGCAATGAGCAGTTCTTC.

The rearrangement uses TRBV14 and TRBJ2-1, with TRBD2 identical over 10 bases. Trimming cost V 4 bases and J 3 bases; bases outside gene matches: 6. Per germline, CDR1 SGHDN and CDR2 FVKESK. There are 16 residues in the CDR3. The CDR3, as DNA: TGTGCCAGCAGCCCAGCTAGCGGGAGCGGCTACAATGAGCAGTTCTTC. Translation gives CASSPASGSGYNEQFF.

In this sample, this clonotype turned up many times. The gene calls are TRBV6-2 or TRBV6-3 and TRBJ2-6, with D unclear. CDR3 length: 15 residues. V was pared by 10 bases and J by 0 bases, with 13 bases between. The germline gives CDR1 MNHEY, CDR2 SVGEGT. CDR3 protein: CATMGFFSGANVLTF. In nucleotides, the CDR3 is TGTGCCACCATGGGATTCTTCTCTGGGGCCAACGTCCTGACTTTC.

The chain joins TRBV27 to TRBJ2-7, with 10 nucleotides matching TRBD1. From germline, CDR1 is MNHEY and CDR2 SMNVEV (reference sequence). The CDR3 has 15 residues. V was pared by 6 bases and J by 11 bases, with 16 bases of the junction left unmatched. This CDR3 reads CASRPPGTGAPGEYF. In DNA form, the CDR3 reads TGTGCCAGCAGACCCCCGGGGACAGGGGCCCCGGGTGAGTACTTC.

The gene calls are TRBV11-2 and TRBJ2-2; no clear D gene. The CDR3 covers 15 residues. Germline loops: CDR1 SGHAT, CDR2 FQNNGV. V was clipped by 1 base and J by 4 bases, with 10 bases between them. CDR3 sequence reads: CASSLGRSGTGELFF. Here the CDR3 DNA reads TGTGCCAGCAGCTTAGGCCGCTCTGGCACCGGGGAGCTGTTTTTT.

This clonotype was observed a few times. The chain links TRBV6-5 to TRBJ2-7; D is perhaps TRBD1 (6 bases). CDR1 is MNHEY and CDR2 is SVGAGI in the germline V gene. V gave up 2 bases and J gave up 2 bases, with 16 bases separating them. The CDR3 totals 16 residues. CDR3 in amino acids: CASSYLAAGVPYEQYF. The CDR3 region has the DNA TGTGCCAGCAGTTACCTCGCTGCAGGGGTCCCCTACGAGCAGTACTTC.

This clonotype has a handful of counts. This chain links TRBV12-3 or TRBV12-4 with TRBJ1-1; D is perhaps TRBD1 (5 bases). The CDR3 runs 14 residues. With 6 bases removed from V and 4 bases from J, the gap between germline ends came to 15 bases. The CDR3 DNA is TGTGCCAGCAGGTTGTCGGGGACGCTCACTGAAGCTTTCTTT. It is translated as CASRLSGTLTEAFF.